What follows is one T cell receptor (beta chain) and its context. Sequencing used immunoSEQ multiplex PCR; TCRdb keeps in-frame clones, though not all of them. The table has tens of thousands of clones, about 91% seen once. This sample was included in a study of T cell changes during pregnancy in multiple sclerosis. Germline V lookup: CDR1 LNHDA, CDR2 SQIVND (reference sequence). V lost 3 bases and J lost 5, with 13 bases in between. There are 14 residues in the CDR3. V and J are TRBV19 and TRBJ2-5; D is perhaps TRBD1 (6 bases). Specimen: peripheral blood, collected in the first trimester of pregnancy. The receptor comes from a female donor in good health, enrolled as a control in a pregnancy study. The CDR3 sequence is CASSIGGGGETQYF. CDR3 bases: TGTGCCAGTAGTATTGGTGGGGGCGGCGAGACCCAGTACTTC.